This passage covers 2 T cell receptor beta chains from one sample sequenced in a study of beta chain features in type 1 diabetes. Since all of the isolated RNA was reverse transcribed, expressed TCRB transcripts were what got sequenced. Repertoires were generated with immunoSEQ multiplex PCR, while TCRdb's copy carries only in-frame clones and drops some. The sample includes roughly 450,000 clones, approximately 15% of them seen just once. Input material: naive CD4+ T cells from blood. The source is a man under 40 in good health.

In this sample, this clone turned up a few times. The chain links TRBV30 to TRBJ2-4; 7 bases fit TRBD1. J was trimmed by 6 bases and V by 2 bases; bases with no gene match: 7. CDR1 and CDR2 from the germline V gene are GTSNPN and SVGIG (reference sequence). The CDR3 has 14 residues. The CDR3 spells CAWSQPGTVNIQYF. DNA of the CDR3: TGTGCCTGGAGTCAACCCGGGACAGTAAACATTCAGTACTTC.

This clone has only a few counts. V is TRBV25-1 and J is TRBJ1-5, with TRBD1 as a possible D gene (5 bases). V gave up 2 bases and J gave up 2 bases, with 7 bases separating them. CDR1 and CDR2 (germline): MGHDK, SYGVNS. This CDR3 has 14 residues. CDR3 sequence reads: CASSEGGGNQPQHF. Here the CDR3 DNA reads TGTGCCAGCAGTGAAGGGGGAGGCAATCAGCCCCAGCATTTT.